These 31 T cell receptor beta chains share one sample of origin, sequenced in a study of OX40 agonist ivuxolimab in advanced cancers. Assay used: immunoSEQ multiplex PCR; TCRdb lists only in-frame clones, some missing. The sample yields tens of thousands of clones, about 87% seen once. This material consisted of CD4+ or CD8+ T cells sorted from blood, taken in a trial of the OX40 agonist ivuxolimab. Receptors originate from an adult with an advanced solid tumor such as melanoma, head and neck, liver or kidney cancer.

The genes are TRBV2 and TRBJ2-4, with D tentatively TRBD1 (6 bases). The V end was cut by 4 bases, the J end by 4 bases, with 14 bases between. The germline V gene has CDR1 SNHLY and CDR2 FYNNEI. The CDR3 sequence is 15 residues long. DNA for the CDR3: TGTGCCAGCAGTGCAAACCGGGACACTAAAAACATTCAGTACTTC. This codes for CASSANRDTKNIQYF.

V and J are TRBV28 and TRBJ1-3; D call uncertain. The CDR3 loop spans 15 amino acids. The germline V gene has CDR1 MDHEN and CDR2 SYDVKM. V lost 3 bases and J lost 0, with 9 bases in between. This CDR3 reads CASSLQLYSGNTIYF. CDR3 nucleotide sequence: TGTGCCAGCAGTTTGCAGCTTTACTCTGGAAACACCATATATTTT.

The chain uses TRBV9 and TRBJ1-2; D remains unclear. Germline values: CDR1 SGDLS, CDR2 YYNGEE. This CDR3 has 15 amino acids. Trimming took 0 bases from V and 0 from J, leaving 9 bases between them. CDR3 nucleotide sequence: TGTGCCAGCAGCGTAGAGGCAGCCTCTAACTATGGCTACACCTTC. This encodes CASSVEAASNYGYTF.

This rearrangement joins TRBV18 to TRBJ1-2, with D possibly TRBD1 on 6 matching bases. Looked up from germline, CDR1 is KGHSH and CDR2 is LQKENI. The germline V and J ends were trimmed by 4 bases and 0 bases, with 9 bases remaining between them. This CDR3 is built from 14 residues. In DNA form, the CDR3 reads TGTGCCAGCTCACTTACAGGGACTAACTATGGCTACACCTTC. This sequence encodes CASSLTGTNYGYTF.

The chain joins TRBV18 to TRBJ2-3, with a possible D match to TRBD2 (5 bases). The CDR3 runs to 16 residues. Germline V gene data show CDR1 as KGHSH and CDR2 as LQKENI. V lost 6 bases and J lost 2, with 18 bases in between. CDR3 loop: CASSPTFSEITDTQYF. In DNA, the CDR3 is TGTGCCAGCTCCCCCACCTTTAGCGAGATCACAGATACGCAGTATTTT.

The chain carries TRBV4-3 and TRBJ2-7; TRBD2 matches at 10 bases. Losses at the gene ends were 0 bases for V and 3 bases for J; bases not matched to a gene: 5. CDR1 is LGHNA and CDR2 is YSLEER in the germline V gene. This CDR3 has 16 residues. Written as DNA, the CDR3 is TGCGCCAGCAGCCAAGATCCGGTAGCGGGAGGCTACGAGCAGTACTTC. Its protein is CASSQDPVAGGYEQYF.

This clone was counted between two and nine times. This chain uses TRBV19 with TRBJ1-5; perhaps TRBD1 as D (5 bases). The V end lost 3 bases, the J end lost 4 bases, and 13 bases lay between the germline ends. Germline CDR1 and CDR2: LNHDA and SQIVND (reference sequence). The length of the CDR3 is 15 residues. The CDR3 DNA sequence: TGTGCCAGTAGTATCGGGGGGAACGTAAATCAGCCCCAGCATTTT. This sequence encodes CASSIGGNVNQPQHF.

The J gene is TRBJ1-1, the V gene TRBV28; D ambiguous. The length of the CDR3 is 13 residues. Germline V gene lookup returns CDR1 MDHEN and CDR2 SYDVKM. Trimming removed 4 bases from V and 4 bases from J, with 10 bases in between. The CDR3 DNA reads as TGTGCCAGCAGTTCCCACACCTTCACTGAAGCTTTCTTT. Encoded protein: CASSSHTFTEAFF.

This chain connects TRBV9 to TRBJ2-3; a possible D gene is TRBD2 (6 bases). Germline CDR1 reads SGDLS; CDR2 reads YYNGEE. The CDR3 loop spans 15 amino acids. Deletions cut 0 bases from V and 3 bases from J, with 11 bases between. CDR3 sequence reads: CASSVDGRSTDTQYF. DNA of the CDR3: TGTGCCAGCAGCGTAGACGGGAGAAGTACAGATACGCAGTATTTT.

The chain employs TRBV9 and TRBJ1-5; D is possibly TRBD1 (5 bases). Per the germline V gene, CDR1 is SGDLS and CDR2 is YYNGEE. This CDR3 contains 14 residues. Trimming cost V 3 bases and J 7 bases, with 14 bases left between them. CDR3 sequence (DNA): TGTGCCAGCAGCGCTAAGCCAGGGTCCCAGCCCCAGCATTTT. Translating gives CASSAKPGSQPQHF.

V is TRBV5-1 and J is TRBJ1-3; 9 bases align to TRBD1. The CDR3 is 15 amino acids. V was pared by 4 bases and J by 4 bases, with 6 bases of the junction left unmatched. Germline assignment: CDR1 SGHRS and CDR2 YFSETQ. The CDR3 here is CASSPQGATGNTIYF. DNA of the CDR3: TGCGCCAGCAGCCCACAGGGGGCGACAGGAAACACCATATATTTT. The full variable domain, its missing parts supplied by reference TRBV5-1 and TRBJ1-3, is KAGVTQTPRYLIKTRGQQVTLSCSPISGHRSVSWYQQTPGQGLQFLFEYFSETQRNKGNFPGRFSGRQFSNSRSEMNVSTLELGDSALYLCASSPQGATGNTIYFGEGSWLTVV.

J is TRBJ2-7 and V is TRBV5-1; TRBD2 matches at 13 bases. The V segment lost 3 bases and the J segment 1 base; nucleotides outside the gene matches: 4. This CDR3 region has 16 residues. In germline, CDR1 is SGHRS, CDR2 YFSETQ. CDR3: CASSWTLAGGSYEQYF. CDR3 coding DNA: TGCGCCAGCAGCTGGACACTAGCGGGAGGGTCCTACGAGCAGTACTTC.

The J gene is TRBJ2-1, the V gene TRBV11-2; no clear D. Germline V CDR1 and CDR2: SGHAT, FQNNGV. The CDR3 has 15 residues. Trimming shortened V by 5 bases and J by 2 bases, and 13 bases separated the two germline ends. CDR3 bases: TGTGCCAGCAGCCCGGGCGTACTTACCTACAATGAGCAGTTCTTC. Protein: CASSPGVLTYNEQFF.

The rearrangement uses TRBV25-1 and TRBJ2-2; no definite D call. V lost 4 bases to trimming and J lost 0 bases, with 6 bases between them. CDR1 MGHDK and CDR2 SYGVNS come from the germline V gene. The CDR3 runs to 14 residues. CDR3 nucleotides: TGTGCCAGCAGTGGTTACGCGAACACCGGGGAGCTGTTTTTT. This gives the protein CASSGYANTGELFF. The whole variable domain, remainder taken from reference TRBV25-1 and TRBJ2-2, is EADIYQTPRYLVIGTGKKITLECSQTMGHDKMYWYQQDPGMELHLIHYSYGVNSTEKGDLSSESTVSRIRTEHFPLTLESARPSHTSQYLCASSGYANTGELFFGEGSRLTVL.

The rearrangement uses TRBV7-9 and TRBJ2-3, with 7 bases identical to TRBD1. The CDR3 loop spans 13 amino acids. V dropped 3 bases and J dropped 6; count of bases not matched to a gene: 3. In germline, CDR1 is SEHNR, CDR2 FQNEAQ (reference sequence). The CDR3 region is CASSFGTADTQYF. Here the CDR3 DNA reads TGTGCCAGCAGCTTCGGGACAGCGGATACGCAGTATTTT.

V is TRBV19 and J is TRBJ2-1; TRBD2 might be the D (6 bases). This CDR3 comprises 13 residues. Trimming took off 3 bases at V and 7 bases at J, with 10 bases between the two ends. Germline assignment: CDR1 LNHDA and CDR2 SQIVND (reference sequence). The CDR3 nucleotides are TGTGCCAGTAGTATTACTAGCTTGAATGAGCAGTTCTTC. Encoded protein: CASSITSLNEQFF.

The chain links TRBV7-9 to TRBJ2-3; 8 bases are a match to TRBD2. V lost 5 bases and J lost 3; bases outside the gene matches: 10. Germline CDR1 is SEHNR and CDR2 is FQNEAQ (reference sequence). The CDR3 is 16 amino acids. CDR3 nucleotides: TGTGCCAGCAGCCCGAATCGACTAGCGCGGACAGATACGCAGTATTTT. Protein: CASSPNRLARTDTQYF. Supplemented by reference TRBV7-9 and TRBJ2-3, the full variable domain reads DTGVSQNPRHKITKRGQNVTFRCDPISEHNRLYWYRQTLGQGPEFLTYFQNEAQLEKSRLLSDRFSAERPKGSFSTLEIQRTEQGDSAMYLCASSPNRLARTDTQYFGPGTRLTVL.

In its sample, this clone was seen once. The V call is TRBV19, the J call TRBJ1-4; no reliable D call. The CDR3 has 15 residues. Trimming removed 2 bases from V and 0 bases from J, with 7 bases in between. Germline-derived CDR1 and CDR2 are LNHDA and SQIVND (reference sequence). CDR3 region: CASSIQTPTNEKLFF. The CDR3 DNA reads as TGTGCCAGTAGTATACAGACACCAACTAATGAAAAACTGTTTTTT.

This chain links TRBV14 with TRBJ2-4, with TRBD2 as a possible D gene (6 bases). V shed 5 bases and J shed 7 bases, with 15 bases lying between them. There are 14 residues in the CDR3. Looked up from germline, CDR1 is SGHDN and CDR2 is FVKESK. CDR3 region: CASSKGSLANIQYF. In DNA form, the CDR3 reads TGTGCCAGCAGCAAGGGGAGTCTAGCGAACATTCAGTACTTC.

The chain has TRBV11-2 and TRBJ2-1; 12 nucleotides agree with TRBD2. Germline values: CDR1 SGHAT, CDR2 FQNNGV. This CDR3 spans 16 amino acids. The V and J ends lost 5 bases and 8 bases, in that order; junction bases with no gene match: 10. As DNA, the CDR3 is TGTGCCAGCAGCCCGCCACCTAGCGGGAGGGCCCATGAGCAGTTCTTC. Protein: CASSPPPSGRAHEQFF.

The CDR3 loop reads CASSLSSSRANVLTF. The CDR3 DNA reads as TGTGCCAGCAGCTTGTCTAGCTCCAGGGCCAACGTCCTGACTTTC. V is TRBV5-4 and J is TRBJ2-6; D might be TRBD2 (5 bases). Per germline, CDR1 SGHNT and CDR2 YYREEE (reference sequence). There are 15 residues in the CDR3. V was trimmed by 1 base and J by 5 bases, leaving 10 bases between them.

This clone was observed a single time. This chain uses TRBV7-2 with TRBJ2-1; TRBD2 matches 15 bases. This CDR3 comprises 17 residues. With 5 bases clipped from V and 6 bases from J, the junction kept 8 bases outside the gene matches. Germline loops: CDR1 SGHTA, CDR2 FQGNSA. In nucleotides, the CDR3 is TGTGCCAGCAGCACTCGGACTAGCGGGAGGGCCGGCAATGAGCAGTTCTTC. Translated: CASSTRTSGRAGNEQFF.

The V gene is TRBV27, the J gene TRBJ2-1, with TRBD2 identical over 12 bases. In germline, CDR1 is MNHEY, CDR2 SMNVEV (reference sequence). This CDR3 has 17 amino acids. The V and J ends lost 4 bases and 6 bases, in that order; junction bases with no gene match: 10. The DNA of the CDR3 is TGTGCCAGCAGTTCAATTGGACTAGCGGGGAGTTTCAATGAGCAGTTCTTC. This gives the protein CASSSIGLAGSFNEQFF.

This chain links TRBV25-1 with TRBJ2-4; D is undetermined. Germline V gene lookup returns CDR1 MGHDK and CDR2 SYGVNS. The CDR3 length is 15 residues. Trimming removed 2 bases from V and 4 bases from J, with 12 bases in between. The CDR3 DNA reads TGTGCCAGCAGTGAAGGGGTATGGGAAAAAAACATTCAGTACTTC. Its translation: CASSEGVWEKNIQYF. Supplemented by reference TRBV25-1 and TRBJ2-4, the full variable domain reads EADIYQTPRYLVIGTGKKITLECSQTMGHDKMYWYQQDPGMELHLIHYSYGVNSTEKGDLSSESTVSRIRTEHFPLTLESARPSHTSQYLCASSEGVWEKNIQYFGAGTRLSVL.

The chain links TRBV7-3 to TRBJ2-6; perhaps TRBD1 as D (5 bases). The CDR3 loop spans 15 amino acids. The germline V gene encodes CDR1 SGHTA and CDR2 FQGTGA. Trimming cost V 2 bases and J 2 bases, with 7 bases left between them. The CDR3: CASSLVGPGANVLTF. CDR3 bases: TGTGCCAGCAGCTTAGTGGGGCCTGGGGCCAACGTCCTGACTTTC.

The chain uses TRBV27 and TRBJ2-6; D may be TRBD1 (5 bases). CDR3 length: 17 residues. V was trimmed by 6 bases and J by 1 base, leaving 16 bases between them. Germline V gives CDR1 MNHEY, CDR2 SMNVEV (reference sequence). For the CDR3, the DNA is TGTGCCAGCAGCTCAATTCTAACAGGTTCTGGGGCCAACGTCCTGACTTTC. It yields the protein CASSSILTGSGANVLTF.

V usage is TRBV7-2 and J usage is TRBJ2-7, with 11 bases that match TRBD1. Germline assignment: CDR1 SGHTA and CDR2 FQGNSA. J gave up 2 bases and V 5 bases, and 5 bases lay outside the gene matches. This CDR3 region has 15 residues. Here the CDR3 DNA reads TGTGCCAGCAGCCTCCGGACAGGGGGCCCCTACGAGCAGTACTTC. Translation: CASSLRTGGPYEQYF.

Comment on this clone: The sample has other DNA sequences that encode this CDR3 too. The gene calls are TRBV18 and TRBJ2-3; D uncertain. Germline CDR1 is KGHSH and CDR2 is LQKENI. Trimming left V 2 bases short and J 2 bases short, with 5 bases between. This CDR3 is 13 amino acids long. The CDR3 nucleotides are TGTGCCAGCTCACCAGGTGACACAGATACGCAGTATTTT. The encoded protein is CASSPGDTDTQYF. The variable domain in full, with the rest retrieved from reference TRBV18 and TRBJ2-3, is NAGVMQNPRHLVRRRGQEARLRCSPMKGHSHVYWYRQLPEEGLKFMVYLQKENIIDESGMPKERFSAEFPKEGPSILRIQQVVRGDSAAYFCASSPGDTDTQYFGPGTRLTVL.

The chain combines TRBV29-1 with TRBJ1-1; TRBD1 is a possible D gene (6 bases). In germline, CDR1 is SQVTM, CDR2 ANQGSEA. V lost 3 bases to trimming and J lost 0 bases, with 8 bases between them. This CDR3 spans 13 amino acids. DNA for the CDR3: TGCAGCGTTGAGAGGGGGATGAACACTGAAGCTTTCTTT. Translated: CSVERGMNTEAFF.

The V call is TRBV23-1, the J call TRBJ1-4; D call uncertain. TRBV23-1 is noted as an ORF with a role that remains uncertain. The CDR3 consists of 17 residues. Trimming shortened V by 4 bases and J by 4 bases, and 19 bases separated the two germline ends. The CDR3 nucleotides are TGCGCCAGCAGTCTTGGAGAAGAGAGGCGGCGTAATGAAAAACTGTTTTTT. Residues: CASSLGEERRRNEKLFF.

This chain connects TRBV7-9 to TRBJ2-1, with TRBD2 matching 15 bases. CDR1 is SEHNR and CDR2 is FQNEAQ in the germline V gene (reference sequence). Trimming removed 4 bases from V and 7 bases from J; junction bases left unmatched: 8. CDR3 length equals 17 residues. The CDR3 region is CASSSPGLAGGGNEQFF. In DNA, the CDR3 is TGTGCCAGCAGCTCGCCTGGACTAGCGGGAGGGGGGAATGAGCAGTTCTTC.